This T cell receptor beta chain was recovered during a study of OX40 agonist ivuxolimab in advanced cancers. Study context: Previous treatment with anti-PD-1, anti-PD-L1 or anti-CTLA-4 therapy was allowed; 30% to 50% had received some. Study findings and constraints: There were also nonresponders showing low normalized T-cell clonal expansion.

CDR1 and CDR2 from the germline V gene are KGHSH and LQKENI. The CDR3 loop spans 12 amino acids. Clones were sequenced by immunoSEQ multiplex PCR, and TCRdb holds only the in-frame ones, with some missing. The data contain some 99,000 clones, about nine tenths of them singletons. Details on this clone: Its specificity is unknown. Sequence at one end of the junction differs from germline and may be a read error.

V and J are TRBV18 and TRBJ2-5; perhaps TRBD1 as D (7 bases). Sequences were derived from CD4+ or CD8+ T cells sorted from blood, sampled in a trial of the OX40 agonist ivuxolimab. The origin of this receptor is an adult with an advanced solid tumor such as melanoma, head and neck, liver or kidney cancer. The CDR3 sequence is CASSPTRGDADF. The CDR3 DNA reads as TGTGCCAGCTCACCTACCAGGGGGGATGCGGACTTC.